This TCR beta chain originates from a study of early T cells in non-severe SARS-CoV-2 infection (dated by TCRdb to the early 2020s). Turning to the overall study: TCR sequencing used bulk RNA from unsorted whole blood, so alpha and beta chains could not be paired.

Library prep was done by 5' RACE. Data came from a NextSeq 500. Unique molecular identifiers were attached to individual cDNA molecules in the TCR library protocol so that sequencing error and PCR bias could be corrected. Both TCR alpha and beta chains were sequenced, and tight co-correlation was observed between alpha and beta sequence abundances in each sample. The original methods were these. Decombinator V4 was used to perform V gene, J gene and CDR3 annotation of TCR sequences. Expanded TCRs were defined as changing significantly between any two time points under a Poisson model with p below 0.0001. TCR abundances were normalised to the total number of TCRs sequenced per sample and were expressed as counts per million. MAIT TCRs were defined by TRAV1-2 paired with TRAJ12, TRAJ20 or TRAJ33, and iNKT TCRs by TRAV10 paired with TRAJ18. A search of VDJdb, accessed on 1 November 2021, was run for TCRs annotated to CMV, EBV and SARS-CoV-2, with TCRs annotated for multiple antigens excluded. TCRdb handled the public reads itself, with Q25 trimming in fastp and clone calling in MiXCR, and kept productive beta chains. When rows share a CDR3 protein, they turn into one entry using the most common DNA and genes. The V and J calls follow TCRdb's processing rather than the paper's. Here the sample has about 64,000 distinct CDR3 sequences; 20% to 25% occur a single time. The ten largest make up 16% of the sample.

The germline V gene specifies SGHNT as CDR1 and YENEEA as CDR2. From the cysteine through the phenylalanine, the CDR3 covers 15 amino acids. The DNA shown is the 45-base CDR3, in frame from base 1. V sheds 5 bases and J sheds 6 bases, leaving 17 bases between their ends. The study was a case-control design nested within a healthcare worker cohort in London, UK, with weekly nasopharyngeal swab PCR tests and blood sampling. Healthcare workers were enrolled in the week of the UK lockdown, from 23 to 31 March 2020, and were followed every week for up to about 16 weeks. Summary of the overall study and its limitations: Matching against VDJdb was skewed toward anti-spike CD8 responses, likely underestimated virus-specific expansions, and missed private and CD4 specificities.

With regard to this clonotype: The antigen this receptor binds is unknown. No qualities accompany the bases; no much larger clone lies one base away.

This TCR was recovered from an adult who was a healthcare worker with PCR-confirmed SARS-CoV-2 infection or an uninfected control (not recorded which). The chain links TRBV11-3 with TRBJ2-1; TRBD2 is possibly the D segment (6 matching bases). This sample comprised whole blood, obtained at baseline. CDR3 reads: CASSPRDSIANEQFF. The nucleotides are TGTGCCAGCAGCCCGCGGGACTCCATTGCCAATGAGCAGTTCTTC.